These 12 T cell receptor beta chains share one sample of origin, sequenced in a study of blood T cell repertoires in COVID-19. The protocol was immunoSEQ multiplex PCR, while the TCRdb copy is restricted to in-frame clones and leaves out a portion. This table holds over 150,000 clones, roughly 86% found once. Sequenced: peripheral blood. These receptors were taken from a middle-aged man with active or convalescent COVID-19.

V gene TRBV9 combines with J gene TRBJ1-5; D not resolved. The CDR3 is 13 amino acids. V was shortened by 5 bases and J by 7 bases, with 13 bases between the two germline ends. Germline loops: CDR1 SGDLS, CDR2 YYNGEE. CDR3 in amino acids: CASSRGSVQPQHF. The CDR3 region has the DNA TGTGCCAGCAGTCGTGGTTCGGTGCAGCCCCAGCATTTT.

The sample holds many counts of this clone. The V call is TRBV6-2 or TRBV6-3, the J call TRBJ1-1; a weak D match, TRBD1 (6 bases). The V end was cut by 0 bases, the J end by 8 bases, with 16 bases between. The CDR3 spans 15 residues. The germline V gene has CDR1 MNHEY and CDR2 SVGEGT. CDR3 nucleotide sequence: TGTGCCAGCAGTTACTCTCCCTTATCAGGGGCCGAAGCTTTCTTT. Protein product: CASSYSPLSGAEAFF.

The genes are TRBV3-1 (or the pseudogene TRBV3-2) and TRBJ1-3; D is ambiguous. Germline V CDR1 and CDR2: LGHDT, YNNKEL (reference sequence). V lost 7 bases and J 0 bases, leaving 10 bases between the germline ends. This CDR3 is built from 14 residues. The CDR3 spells CASTRRVSGNTIYF. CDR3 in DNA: TGTGCCAGCACCCGGAGAGTCTCTGGAAACACCATATATTTT.

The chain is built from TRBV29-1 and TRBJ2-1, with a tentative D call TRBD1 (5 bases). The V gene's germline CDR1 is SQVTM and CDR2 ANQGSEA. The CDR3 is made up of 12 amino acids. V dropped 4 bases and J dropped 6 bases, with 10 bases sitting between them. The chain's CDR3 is CSVVPGPNEQFF. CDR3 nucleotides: TGCAGCGTTGTTCCAGGGCCCAATGAGCAGTTCTTC.

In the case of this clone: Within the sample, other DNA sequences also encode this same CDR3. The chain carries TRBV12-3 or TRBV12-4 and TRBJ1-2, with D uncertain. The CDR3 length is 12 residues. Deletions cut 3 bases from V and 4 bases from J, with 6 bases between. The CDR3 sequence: CASSFSSYGYTF. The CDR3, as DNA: TGTGCCAGCAGTTTCTCGAGCTATGGCTACACCTTC.

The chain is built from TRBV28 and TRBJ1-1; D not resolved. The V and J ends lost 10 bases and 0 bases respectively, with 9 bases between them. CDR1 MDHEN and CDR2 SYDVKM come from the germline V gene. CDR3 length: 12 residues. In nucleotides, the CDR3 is TGTGCCACCCGAATAGTGAACACTGAAGCTTTCTTT. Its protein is CATRIVNTEAFF.

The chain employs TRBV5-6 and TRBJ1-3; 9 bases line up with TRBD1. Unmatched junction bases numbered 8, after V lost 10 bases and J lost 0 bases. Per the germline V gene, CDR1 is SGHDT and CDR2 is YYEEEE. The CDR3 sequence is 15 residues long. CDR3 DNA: TGTGCCGGAGAGGACAGGGGAGCCTCTGGAAACACCATATATTTT. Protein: CAGEDRGASGNTIYF.

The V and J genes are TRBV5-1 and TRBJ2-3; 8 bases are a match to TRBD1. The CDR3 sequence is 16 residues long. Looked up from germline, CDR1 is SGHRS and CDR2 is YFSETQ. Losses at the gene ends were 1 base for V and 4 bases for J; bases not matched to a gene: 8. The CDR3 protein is CASSLKRQGWSDTQYF. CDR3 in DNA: TGCGCCAGCAGCTTGAAACGACAGGGGTGGTCAGATACGCAGTATTTT.

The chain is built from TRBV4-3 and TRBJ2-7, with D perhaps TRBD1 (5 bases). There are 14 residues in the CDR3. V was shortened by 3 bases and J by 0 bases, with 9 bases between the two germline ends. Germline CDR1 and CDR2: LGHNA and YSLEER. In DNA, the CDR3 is TGCGCCAGCAGCCACACAGGAATCTCCTACGAGCAGTACTTC. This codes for CASSHTGISYEQYF.

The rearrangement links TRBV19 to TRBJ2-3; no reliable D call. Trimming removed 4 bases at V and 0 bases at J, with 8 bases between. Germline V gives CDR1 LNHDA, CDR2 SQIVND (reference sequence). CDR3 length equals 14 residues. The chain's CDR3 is CASSTGPSTDTQYF. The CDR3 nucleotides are TGTGCCAGTAGTACAGGCCCTAGCACAGATACGCAGTATTTT.

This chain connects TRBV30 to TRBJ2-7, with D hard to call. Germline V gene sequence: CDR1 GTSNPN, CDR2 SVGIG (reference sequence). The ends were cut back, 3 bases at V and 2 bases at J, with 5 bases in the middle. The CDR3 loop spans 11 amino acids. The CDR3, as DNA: TGTGCCTGGAGGACAACCTACGAGCAGTACTTC. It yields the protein CAWRTTYEQYF.

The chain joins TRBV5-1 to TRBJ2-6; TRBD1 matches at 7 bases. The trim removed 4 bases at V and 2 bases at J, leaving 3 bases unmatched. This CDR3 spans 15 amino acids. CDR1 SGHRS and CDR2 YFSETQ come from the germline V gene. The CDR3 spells CASSDDRAGANVLTF. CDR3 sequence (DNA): TGCGCCAGCAGCGACGACAGGGCTGGGGCCAACGTCCTGACTTTC.